The subject of this entry is one T cell receptor (beta chain). The data belong to a study of T cell responses to AZD1222 COVID-19 vaccine. This CDR3 region has 15 residues. Germline CDR1 and CDR2: SNHLY and FYNNEI. The V and J ends lost 5 bases and 1 base respectively, with 15 bases between them. Repertoires were generated with immunoSEQ multiplex PCR, while TCRdb's copy carries only in-frame clones and drops some. The data hold hundreds of thousands of clones, with about 92% observed a single time. V and J are TRBV2 and TRBJ2-7, with D possibly matching TRBD1 (6 bases). Here the sequenced sample was peripheral blood, taken on day 0 of MenACWY control vaccination. This sequence originates from an adult in good health. The CDR3 is CASSRQAQLSYEQYF. The CDR3 nucleotides read TGTGCCAGCAGTAGACAGGCCCAGTTGTCCTACGAGCAGTACTTC. Together with reference TRBV2 and TRBJ2-7, the CDR3 gives the full variable domain: EPEVTQTPSHQVTQMGQEVILRCVPISNHLYFYWYRQILGQKVEFLVSFYNNEISEKSEIFDDQFSVERPDGSNFTLKIRSTKLEDSAMYFCASSRQAQLSYEQYFGPGTRLTVT.